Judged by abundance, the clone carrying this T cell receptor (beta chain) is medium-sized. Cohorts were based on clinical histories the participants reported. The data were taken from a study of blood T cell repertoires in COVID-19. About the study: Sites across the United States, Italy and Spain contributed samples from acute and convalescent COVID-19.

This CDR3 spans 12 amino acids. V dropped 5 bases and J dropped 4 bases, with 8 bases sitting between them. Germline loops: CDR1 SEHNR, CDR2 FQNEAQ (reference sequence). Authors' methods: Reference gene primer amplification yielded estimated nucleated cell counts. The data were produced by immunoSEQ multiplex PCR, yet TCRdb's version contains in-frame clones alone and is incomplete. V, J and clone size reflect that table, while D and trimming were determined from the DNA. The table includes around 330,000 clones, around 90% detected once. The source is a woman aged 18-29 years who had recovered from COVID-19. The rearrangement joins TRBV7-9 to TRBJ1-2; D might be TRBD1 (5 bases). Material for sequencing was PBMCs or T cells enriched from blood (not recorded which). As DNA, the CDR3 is TGTGCCAGCAGCCCCAGGGTCTATGGCTACACCTTC. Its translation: CASSPRVYGYTF.